Listed here is a single T cell receptor (beta chain). Its matching antigen is unknown. Specified time point: newly diagnosed GD, antithyroid drugs for less than 3 months. Making the TCR library involved RNA that had been extracted from PBMCs. In building TCR beta libraries, iRepertoire HTBI primers were used together with Arm-PCR of CDR3 regions. One entry per CDR3 protein, called by TCRdb with MiXCR from the multiplex PCR reads. The table has 240,000 or so distinct CDR3 sequences, 20% to 25% seen once; the top ten hold roughly 14%. The data belong to a study of regulatory T cells in long-lasting Graves disease. On the study more broadly: Recently diagnosed Graves' patients had received antithyroid drugs for under 3 months. Study outcomes and limitations: TRBV28, TRBJ1-2 and TRBJ2-5 emerged as the favored segments in persistent disease.

Germline CDR1 and CDR2: LNHDA and SQIVND (reference sequence). The CDR3 has 14 amino acids. The V and J ends lost 5 bases and 6 bases, in that order; junction bases with no gene match: 3. The sequencing used peripheral blood mononuclear cells (PBMCs), collected at new diagnosis, from a patient treated with antithyroid drugs. The V gene is TRBV19, the J gene TRBJ2-1; 11 bases fit TRBD1. This clonotype was sampled from a female donor with Graves disease. The DNA for the CDR3 is TGTGCCAGTAGTGCGGGACAGGGGGTCAATGAGCAGTTCTTC. Its protein product is CASSAGQGVNEQFF. Looking up the rest from reference TRBV19 and TRBJ2-1 gives the full variable domain: DGGITQSPKYLFRKEGQNVTLSCEQNLNHDAMYWYRQDPGQGLRLIYYSQIVNDFQKGDIAEGYSVSREKKESFPLTVTSAQKNPTAFYLCASSAGQGVNEQFFGPGTRLTVL.